This is a list of T cell receptor beta chains from one sample in a study of CD8+CD57+ T cells in acquired aplastic anemia. TCRdb re-derived calls from the reads in MiXCR, one entry per CDR3 protein. The table includes around 80,000 distinct CDR3 sequences, under 80% detected once. The source material was sorted CD4+, CD8+, or CD8+CD57+ T cells (not recorded which) from PBMCs. These receptors originate from a human donor with aplastic anemia. Each CDR3 is given with its conserved first and last residue. The order of the fields is V gene, clone size, D gene, J gene, CDR3 protein, CDR3 DNA. A D gene is named only where the DNA matches it firmly. The listing skips clone size in some rows; elsewhere it reads once, few, many or a size class.

V gene: TRBV5-6
clone size: once
D gene: NA
J gene: TRBJ2-7
CDR3 protein: CASSTRRVRGQYF
CDR3 DNA: TGTGCCAGCAGCACCCGGCGGGTAAGGGGGCAGTACTTC

V gene: TRBV2
clone size: NA
D gene: TRBD1
J gene: TRBJ2-7
CDR3 protein: CASSVNGDRGF
CDR3 DNA: TGTGCCAGCAGTGTTAATGGGGACAGGGGCTTC

V gene: TRBV10-1
clone size: few
D gene: NA
J gene: TRBJ2-5
CDR3 protein: CASSEEGLKETQYF
CDR3 DNA: TGCGCCAGCAGTGAGGAGGGCCTCAAAGAGACCCAGTACTTC

V gene: TRBV10-2
clone size: NA
D gene: TRBD2
J gene: TRBJ2-2
CDR3 protein: CASLGGTSGRVTGELFF
CDR3 DNA: TGCGCCAGCCTAGGCGGGACTAGCGGGAGGGTCACCGGGGAGCTGTTTTTT

V gene: TRBV15
clone size: few
D gene: NA
J gene: TRBJ2-6
CDR3 protein: CATSRVLSSGANVLTF
CDR3 DNA: TGTGCCACCAGCAGAGTGTTATCCTCTGGGGCCAACGTCCTGACTTTC

V gene: TRBV7-9
clone size: few
D gene: TRBD1
J gene: TRBJ1-2
CDR3 protein: CASSYRGTEYGYTF
CDR3 DNA: TGTGCCAGCAGTTATCGAGGGACAGAGTATGGCTACACCTTC

V gene: TRBV20-1
clone size: NA
D gene: NA
J gene: TRBJ1-1
CDR3 protein: CSALAPGGTEAFF
CDR3 DNA: TGCAGTGCCCTAGCCCCGGGGGGCACTGAAGCTTTCTTT

V gene: TRBV29-1
clone size: NA
D gene: NA
J gene: TRBJ2-5
CDR3 protein: CSSSGLSQETQYF
CDR3 DNA: TGCAGCTCGTCGGGCCTATCCCAAGAGACCCAGTACTTC

V gene: TRBV29-1
clone size: NA
D gene: TRBD1
J gene: TRBJ1-1
CDR3 protein: CSAEDRGSRMNTEAFF
CDR3 DNA: TGCAGCGCAGAGGACAGGGGGAGTAGAATGAACACTGAAGCTTTCTTT

V gene: TRBV7-9
clone size: NA
D gene: NA
J gene: TRBJ2-5
CDR3 protein: CASSLDERETQYF
CDR3 DNA: TGTGCCAGCAGCTTGGACGAGCGGGAGACCCAGTACTTC

V gene: TRBV10-3
clone size: NA
D gene: TRBD2
J gene: TRBJ2-3
CDR3 protein: CAISEPGLAGTQYF
CDR3 DNA: TGTGCCATCAGTGAGCCGGGACTAGCCGGTACGCAGTATTTT

V gene: TRBV20-1
clone size: few
D gene: NA
J gene: TRBJ2-7
CDR3 protein: CSARGHEFLEQYF
CDR3 DNA: TGCAGTGCTAGGGGACACGAATTTTTGGAGCAGTACTTC

V gene: TRBV24-1
clone size: NA
D gene: TRBD2
J gene: TRBJ2-1
CDR3 protein: CATSDPGTSGPYNEQFF
CDR3 DNA: TGTGCCACCAGTGATCCGGGGACTAGCGGACCATACAATGAGCAGTTCTTC

V gene: TRBV5-6
clone size: many
D gene: NA
J gene: TRBJ2-7
CDR3 protein: CASNSRTAPYEQYF
CDR3 DNA: TGTGCCAGCAACTCTAGGACGGCTCCCTACGAGCAGTACTTC

V gene: TRBV29-1
clone size: NA
D gene: NA
J gene: TRBJ1-1
CDR3 protein: CSVERGGVNTEAFF
CDR3 DNA: TGCAGCGTTGAAAGGGGAGGGGTGAACACTGAAGCTTTCTTT

V gene: TRBV7-3
clone size: few
D gene: NA
J gene: TRBJ2-1
CDR3 protein: CASSWVVGNEQFF
CDR3 DNA: TGTGCCAGCAGCTGGGTGGTGGGGAATGAGCAGTTCTTC

V gene: TRBV6-1
clone size: NA
D gene: TRBD2
J gene: TRBJ2-1
CDR3 protein: CASSEVAGDYNEQFF
CDR3 DNA: TGTGCCAGCAGTGAAGTGGCGGGAGACTACAATGAGCAGTTCTTC

V gene: TRBV10-3
clone size: once
D gene: NA
J gene: TRBJ2-7
CDR3 protein: CATTTASYEQYF
CDR3 DNA: TGTGCCACCACGACAGCCTCCTACGAGCAGTACTTC

V gene: TRBV19
clone size: once
D gene: TRBD2
J gene: TRBJ2-3
CDR3 protein: CASSTGLAATDTQYF
CDR3 DNA: TGTGCCAGTAGTACCGGACTAGCGGCCACAGATACGCAGTATTTT

V gene: TRBV13
clone size: NA
D gene: NA
J gene: TRBJ2-3
CDR3 protein: CASSKGSTDTQYF
CDR3 DNA: TGTGCCTCTTCTAAGGGTAGCACAGATACGCAGTATTTT

V gene: TRBV29-1
clone size: NA
D gene: NA
J gene: TRBJ2-7
CDR3 protein: CSVGGSSYEQYF
CDR3 DNA: TGCAGCGTTGGTGGGAGCTCCTACGAGCAGTACTTC

V gene: TRBV5-6
clone size: NA
D gene: TRBD1
J gene: TRBJ2-7
CDR3 protein: CASSLRDRTYEQYF
CDR3 DNA: TGTGCCAGCAGCTTGAGGGACAGGACCTACGAGCAGTACTTC

V gene: TRBV20-1
clone size: NA
D gene: NA
J gene: TRBJ2-7
CDR3 protein: CSANRLRGYF
CDR3 DNA: TGCAGTGCTAACCGGCTCCGGGGGTACTTC

V gene: TRBV28
clone size: few
D gene: NA
J gene: TRBJ2-7
CDR3 protein: CASSLALQNEQYF
CDR3 DNA: TGTGCCAGCAGTTTAGCCCTACAGAACGAGCAGTACTTC

V gene: TRBV7-6
clone size: many
D gene: NA
J gene: TRBJ2-1
CDR3 protein: CATGVSSYNEQFF
CDR3 DNA: TGTGCCACTGGGGTCAGCTCCTACAATGAGCAGTTCTTC

V gene: TRBV20-1
clone size: NA
D gene: TRBD1
J gene: TRBJ2-5
CDR3 protein: CSAILPGQGRGTQYF
CDR3 DNA: TGCAGTGCCATCCTGCCGGGACAGGGGCGCGGGACCCAGTACTTC

V gene: TRBV11-2
clone size: NA
D gene: TRBD2
J gene: TRBJ2-3
CDR3 protein: CASSLTAGAADTQYF
CDR3 DNA: TGTGCCAGCAGCTTGACGGCGGGAGCGGCAGATACGCAGTATTTT

V gene: TRBV7-3
clone size: NA
D gene: TRBD2
J gene: TRBJ2-7
CDR3 protein: CASSLKRGGREYF
CDR3 DNA: TGTGCCAGCAGCTTAAAGCGGGGGGGCCGGGAGTACTTC

V gene: TRBV24-1
clone size: NA
D gene: NA
J gene: TRBJ2-7
CDR3 protein: CATSVGVIVEQYF
CDR3 DNA: TGTGCCACCAGTGTAGGGGTGATAGTTGAGCAGTACTTC

V gene: TRBV2
clone size: NA
D gene: TRBD1
J gene: TRBJ1-2
CDR3 protein: CASSRVGQGIDGYTF
CDR3 DNA: TGTGCCAGCAGCCGCGTGGGACAGGGGATAGACGGCTACACCTTC

V gene: TRBV20-1
clone size: few
D gene: TRBD1
J gene: TRBJ1-5
CDR3 protein: CSARAMTGKSNQPQHF
CDR3 DNA: TGCAGTGCTAGAGCGATGACAGGGAAGAGCAATCAGCCCCAGCATTTT

V gene: TRBV20-1
clone size: NA
D gene: TRBD2
J gene: TRBJ2-7
CDR3 protein: CSAAGLRTYEQYF
CDR3 DNA: TGCAGTGCAGCGGGACTACGGACATACGAGCAGTACTTC

V gene: TRBV19
clone size: NA
D gene: NA
J gene: TRBJ2-7
CDR3 protein: CASSTTGRTYEQYF
CDR3 DNA: TGTGCCAGTAGTACGACAGGCAGGACCTACGAGCAGTACTTC

V gene: TRBV2
clone size: NA
D gene: NA
J gene: TRBJ2-3
CDR3 protein: CASSVWQSTDTQYF
CDR3 DNA: TGTGCCAGCAGTGTCTGGCAAAGCACAGATACGCAGTATTTT

V gene: TRBV19
clone size: NA
D gene: NA
J gene: TRBJ2-7
CDR3 protein: CASSISGGEQYF
CDR3 DNA: TGTGCCAGTAGTATATCGGGTGGCGAGCAGTACTTC

V gene: TRBV19
clone size: NA
D gene: TRBD2
J gene: TRBJ2-1
CDR3 protein: CASSITSGGPNEQFF
CDR3 DNA: TGTGCCAGTAGTATAACTAGCGGGGGGCCCAATGAGCAGTTCTTC

V gene: TRBV10-3
clone size: NA
D gene: NA
J gene: TRBJ2-5
CDR3 protein: CAISAPSDQETQYF
CDR3 DNA: TGTGCCATCAGTGCGCCTAGCGACCAAGAGACCCAGTACTTC

V gene: TRBV7-9
clone size: NA
D gene: NA
J gene: TRBJ2-7
CDR3 protein: CASIGVGNEQYF
CDR3 DNA: TGTGCCAGCATCGGGGTGGGGAACGAGCAGTACTTC

V gene: TRBV20-1
clone size: NA
D gene: NA
J gene: TRBJ1-2
CDR3 protein: CSAVQGDYGYTF
CDR3 DNA: TGCAGTGCTGTACAGGGAGACTATGGCTACACCTTC

V gene: TRBV6-5
clone size: few
D gene: NA
J gene: TRBJ2-7
CDR3 protein: CASSYGGSYEQYF
CDR3 DNA: TGTGCCAGCAGTTACGGGGGTTCCTACGAGCAGTACTTC

V gene: TRBV10-2
clone size: NA
D gene: NA
J gene: TRBJ2-5
CDR3 protein: CASSEPGTRLETQYF
CDR3 DNA: TGCGCCAGCAGTGAGCCAGGCACAAGGCTAGAGACCCAGTACTTC

V gene: TRBV7-3
clone size: few
D gene: TRBD1
J gene: TRBJ2-7
CDR3 protein: CASSAGQGHEQYF
CDR3 DNA: TGTGCCAGCAGCGCGGGACAGGGTCACGAGCAGTACTTC

V gene: TRBV19
clone size: NA
D gene: TRBD1
J gene: TRBJ1-1
CDR3 protein: CASTPWVGGRKTEAFF
CDR3 DNA: TGTGCCAGTACTCCATGGGTAGGGGGCCGAAAAACTGAAGCTTTCTTT

V gene: TRBV5-4
clone size: many
D gene: NA
J gene: TRBJ2-1
CDR3 protein: CASSVGVGGGDEQFF
CDR3 DNA: TGTGCCAGCAGTGTCGGGGTGGGCGGCGGGGATGAGCAGTTCTTC

V gene: TRBV14
clone size: NA
D gene: NA
J gene: TRBJ1-4
CDR3 protein: CASRGTENEKLFF
CDR3 DNA: TGTGCCAGCAGAGGGACGGAGAATGAAAAACTGTTTTTT

V gene: TRBV10-3
clone size: NA
D gene: NA
J gene: TRBJ2-1
CDR3 protein: CAIMGRDNEQFF
CDR3 DNA: TGTGCCATCATGGGTAGGGACAATGAGCAGTTCTTC

V gene: TRBV19
clone size: NA
D gene: TRBD1
J gene: TRBJ1-2
CDR3 protein: CASSDNRGRGYGYTF
CDR3 DNA: TGTGCCAGTAGTGACAACAGGGGGCGCGGCTATGGCTACACCTTC

V gene: TRBV24-1
clone size: few
D gene: TRBD1
J gene: TRBJ2-7
CDR3 protein: CATSDPRDSPYEQYF
CDR3 DNA: TGTGCCACCAGTGATCCCCGGGACAGTCCCTACGAGCAGTACTTC

V gene: TRBV10-3
clone size: NA
D gene: TRBD1
J gene: TRBJ2-7
CDR3 protein: CATLGQGVLVEQYF
CDR3 DNA: TGTGCCACCCTTGGACAGGGGGTGCTTGTGGAGCAGTACTTC

V gene: TRBV7-7
clone size: NA
D gene: NA
J gene: TRBJ2-5
CDR3 protein: CASSATGETQYF
CDR3 DNA: TGTGCTAGCAGTGCGACTGGGGAGACCCAGTACTTC

V gene: TRBV7-9
clone size: many
D gene: TRBD1
J gene: TRBJ1-6
CDR3 protein: CASSPLRDRESPLHF
CDR3 DNA: TGTGCCAGCAGCCCACTCCGGGACAGGGAATCACCCCTCCACTTT

V gene: TRBV24-1
clone size: NA
D gene: TRBD1
J gene: TRBJ2-7
CDR3 protein: CAVGQSSYEQYF
CDR3 DNA: TGTGCCGTGGGACAGAGTAGCTACGAGCAGTACTTC

V gene: TRBV20-1
clone size: NA
D gene: NA
J gene: TRBJ1-1
CDR3 protein: CSARGEGSMNTEAFF
CDR3 DNA: TGCAGTGCTAGGGGGGAGGGCTCCATGAACACTGAAGCTTTCTTT

V gene: TRBV7-9
clone size: few
D gene: NA
J gene: TRBJ2-7
CDR3 protein: CASSLVRGLLYEQYF
CDR3 DNA: TGTGCCAGCAGCTTAGTAAGGGGCCTCCTATACGAGCAGTACTTC

V gene: TRBV24-1
clone size: once
D gene: NA
J gene: TRBJ2-6
CDR3 protein: CATSDFKRGANVLTF
CDR3 DNA: TGTGCCACCAGTGATTTCAAGCGCGGGGCCAACGTCCTGACTTTC